These 18 T cell receptor beta chains were all obtained from the same sample, sequenced in a study of shared clonotypes between healthy human individuals. Method: immunoSEQ multiplex PCR; TCRdb's copy keeps in-frame clones and lacks some. Found here are around 1.9 million clones, just over 90% of them singletons; the top ten hold approximately 1.7%. Positively selected for CCR7, the CD45RO-negative cells used as naive CD8 cells excluded terminally differentiated effector memory CD45RA+ cells. Sequences were obtained from naive CD8+ T cells from PBMCs. The receptor source for this set is a man younger than 35 in good health. Some clones in this sample may be carry-over from other donors' samples.

The J gene is TRBJ1-4, the V gene TRBV11-2, with a tentative D call TRBD1 (6 bases). V lost 2 bases to trimming and J lost 2 bases, with 15 bases between them. Germline lookup yields CDR1 SGHAT and CDR2 FQNNGV. The CDR3 contains 17 residues. CDR3 region: CASSLTGFDGTNEKLFF. The CDR3, as DNA: TGTGCCAGCAGCTTAACAGGGTTTGATGGTACTAATGAAAAACTGTTTTTT. The complete variable domain, with remaining parts taken from reference TRBV11-2 and TRBJ1-4, reads EAGVAQSPRYKIIEKRQSVAFWCNPISGHATLYWYQQILGQGPKLLIQFQNNGVVDDSQLPKDRFSAERLKGVDSTLKIQPAKLEDSAVYLCASSLTGFDGTNEKLFFGSGTQLSVL.

V usage is TRBV7-2 and J usage is TRBJ2-1; TRBD1 matches 10 bases. The junction had 8 bases not matched to a gene; V was cut back by 1 base and J by 5 bases. Germline V gene data show CDR1 as SGHTA and CDR2 as FQGNSA. The CDR3 is 17 amino acids. CDR3 amino acids: CASSLVSGTGVNNEQFF. The DNA for the CDR3 is TGTGCCAGCAGCTTAGTATCCGGGACAGGGGTAAACAATGAGCAGTTCTTC.

The J gene is TRBJ1-5, the V gene TRBV19; D is possibly TRBD1 (5 bases). There are 16 residues in the CDR3. The germline V and J ends were trimmed by 10 bases and 6 bases, with 25 bases remaining between them. The germline CDR1 and CDR2 sequences are LNHDA and SQIVND (reference sequence). CDR3 loop: CATKGLDGGTAQPQHF. CDR3 DNA: TGTGCCACTAAGGGACTCGATGGAGGAACGGCTCAGCCCCAGCATTTT.

This clone appeared a few times. Other DNA sequences in the sample encode the same CDR3. The chain joins TRBV9 to TRBJ2-2, with no clear D. The CDR3 sequence is 12 residues long. V gave up 4 bases and J gave up 2 bases, with 3 bases separating them. Looked up from germline, CDR1 is SGDLS and CDR2 is YYNGEE. DNA for the CDR3: TGTGCCAGCAGCCTAAACACCGGGGAGCTGTTTTTT. Translating gives CASSLNTGELFF.

This chain links TRBV4-1 with TRBJ1-2; no definite D call. CDR1 MGHRA and CDR2 YSYEKL come from the germline V gene. V was cut by 1 base and J by 3 bases, with 12 bases left in between. The CDR3 covers 15 residues. CDR3 in amino acids: CASSQAPAGDYGYTF. The DNA for the CDR3 is TGCGCCAGCAGCCAAGCTCCCGCGGGAGACTATGGCTACACCTTC.

The chain carries TRBV7-9 and TRBJ2-1; TRBD1 aligns across 8 bases. The CDR3 has 16 residues. The junction had 10 bases not matched to a gene; V was cut back by 5 bases and J by 4 bases. Germline CDR1 SEHNR, CDR2 FQNEAQ (reference sequence). CDR3 in DNA: TGTGCCAGCAGCCATATAGGGCAGGGGGCTTACAATGAGCAGTTCTTC. It specifies CASSHIGQGAYNEQFF.

The gene calls are TRBV7-9 and TRBJ2-3, with D hard to call. This CDR3 comprises 15 residues. The germline gives CDR1 SEHNR, CDR2 FQNEAQ (reference sequence). The germline V and J ends were trimmed by 5 bases and 0 bases, with 12 bases remaining between them. The CDR3 is CASSQRGISTDTQYF. CDR3 bases: TGTGCCAGCAGCCAGAGAGGCATAAGCACAGATACGCAGTATTTT.

Note on this clone: Other DNA variants within this sample encode the same CDR3. The chain couples TRBV28 to TRBJ1-1; weak D call: TRBD1 (5 bases). V was pared by 3 bases and J by 3 bases, with 11 bases between. This CDR3 region has 14 residues. CDR1 is MDHEN, CDR2 SYDVKM, per germline. The CDR3 reads CASSLFQGYTEAFF. CDR3 bases: TGTGCCAGCAGTTTGTTCCAGGGTTACACTGAAGCTTTCTTT.

The V gene is TRBV5-8, the J gene TRBJ2-7; maybe TRBD2 (6 bases). The CDR3 sequence is 16 residues long. Germline loops: CDR1 SGHTS, CDR2 YDEGEE. The V and J ends lost 2 bases and 0 bases respectively, with 15 bases between them. The CDR3 coding sequence is TGTGCCAGCAGCTTTGGCGGGACGGATAGCTCCTACGAGCAGTACTTC. Protein product: CASSFGGTDSSYEQYF.

In its sample, this clone was seen a few times. The chain uses TRBV25-1 and TRBJ1-1; D not resolved. Per the germline V gene, CDR1 is MGHDK and CDR2 is SYGVNS. The ends were cut back, 8 bases at V and 0 bases at J, with 7 bases in the middle. The CDR3 length is 12 residues. DNA of the CDR3: TGTGCCAGCGGGGATTTGAACACTGAAGCTTTCTTT. Residues: CASGDLNTEAFF.

The chain joins TRBV5-8 to TRBJ2-1; D is unresolved. Per the germline V gene, CDR1 is SGHTS and CDR2 is YDEGEE. The CDR3 sequence is 14 residues long. Between the trimmed V and J ends, which lost 3 bases and 3 bases, there was a span of 10 bases. CDR3 protein: CASSYRWLYNEQFF. The CDR3 bases are TGTGCCAGCAGCTATCGGTGGCTCTACAATGAGCAGTTCTTC.

The chain couples TRBV27 to TRBJ2-5; 7 nucleotides align to TRBD1. The V and J ends lost 6 bases and 5 bases, in that order; junction bases with no gene match: 12. This CDR3 is 15 amino acids long. The germline gives CDR1 MNHEY, CDR2 SMNVEV (reference sequence). In nucleotides, the CDR3 is TGTGCCAGCAGCCTCTTTTTAGGGACAGATGAGACCCAGTACTTC. Translation: CASSLFLGTDETQYF.

The sample holds one count of this clone. J is TRBJ2-1 and V is TRBV2, with 7 bases lining up with TRBD2. V gave up 3 bases and J gave up 9 bases; unmatched junction bases: 8. This CDR3 spans 14 amino acids. Germline lookup yields CDR1 SNHLY and CDR2 FYNNEI. In DNA form, the CDR3 reads TGTGCCAGCAGTGAGGGGCCGGGGACTACTGAGCAGTTCTTC. Translation gives CASSEGPGTTEQFF.

This rearrangement joins TRBV27 to TRBJ2-7, with D possibly called TRBD1 or TRBD2 (5 bases each). V was trimmed by 8 bases and J by 4 bases, leaving 15 bases between them. CDR3 length: 13 residues. Germline CDR1 MNHEY, CDR2 SMNVEV (reference sequence). This chain's CDR3 is CASARGALYEQYF. The DNA for the CDR3 is TGTGCCAGCGCGCGAGGGGCCTTGTACGAGCAGTACTTC.

This clone came up once. This sequence joins TRBV28 and TRBJ2-2; a possible D gene is TRBD2 (5 bases). The CDR3 has 17 amino acids. V was shortened by 3 bases and J by 3 bases, with 17 bases between the two germline ends. Germline V lookup: CDR1 MDHEN, CDR2 SYDVKM. The CDR3 is CASSFKVQEADTGELFF. The CDR3 DNA reads as TGTGCCAGCAGTTTCAAGGTGCAGGAGGCGGACACCGGGGAGCTGTTTTTT.

The chain couples TRBV19 to TRBJ2-7; no firm D call. The CDR3 consists of 13 residues. Looked up from germline, CDR1 is LNHDA and CDR2 is SQIVND (reference sequence). V was cut by 8 bases and J by 5 bases, with 16 bases left in between. The CDR3 spells CASGSTWYDEQYF. The DNA for the CDR3 is TGTGCCAGTGGATCCACCTGGTACGACGAGCAGTACTTC.

The chain employs TRBV15 and TRBJ1-2; maybe TRBD1 (5 bases). With 1 base removed from V and 2 bases from J, the gap between germline ends came to 8 bases. Germline V lookup: CDR1 LNHNV, CDR2 YYDKDF (reference sequence). The CDR3 has 14 amino acids. The DNA of the CDR3 is TGTGCCACCAGCAGAGTTCGGGGGAACTATGGCTACACCTTC. This sequence encodes CATSRVRGNYGYTF.

V usage is TRBV5-1 and J usage is TRBJ1-2, with D possibly matching TRBD1 (5 bases). Trimming stripped 0 bases from V and 3 bases from J, with 15 bases between. The CDR3 is 16 residues long. Germline V gene sequence: CDR1 SGHRS, CDR2 YFSETQ. CDR3 in DNA: TGCGCCAGCAGCTTGGGGCAAGGGGAGGTGGACTATGGCTACACCTTC. This sequence encodes CASSLGQGEVDYGYTF.